This TCR beta chain was identified in a study of blood T cell repertoires in COVID-19. Profiling relied on immunoSEQ multiplex PCR, and the TCRdb table lists in-frame clones only, not all of them. In the table there are 84,000 or so clones, 80% of which are singletons. The CDR3 extends over 15 amino acids. J lost 1 base, V lost 4 bases, and 4 bases had no gene match. Germline assignment: CDR1 SGHRS and CDR2 YFSETQ. The clonotype originates from a woman aged 80 or over with acute or convalescent COVID-19. The sample was peripheral blood. The rearrangement uses TRBV5-1 and TRBJ1-1; 10 nucleotides line up with TRBD1. The DNA for the CDR3 is TGCGCCAGCAGCCCCCGGACAGGGGGGAACACTGAAGCTTTCTTT. Translated, it gives CASSPRTGGNTEAFF.